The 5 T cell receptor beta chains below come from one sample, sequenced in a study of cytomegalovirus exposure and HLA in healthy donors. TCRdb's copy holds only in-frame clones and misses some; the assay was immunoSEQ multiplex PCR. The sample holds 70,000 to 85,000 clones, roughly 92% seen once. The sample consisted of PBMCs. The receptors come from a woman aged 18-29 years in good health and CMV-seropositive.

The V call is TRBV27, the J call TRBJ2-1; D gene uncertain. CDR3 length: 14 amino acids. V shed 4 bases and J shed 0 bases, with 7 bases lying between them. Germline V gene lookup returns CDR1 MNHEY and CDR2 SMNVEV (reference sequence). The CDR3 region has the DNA TGTGCCAGCAGTTACCTAAGCTCCTACAATGAGCAGTTCTTC. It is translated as CASSYLSSYNEQFF.

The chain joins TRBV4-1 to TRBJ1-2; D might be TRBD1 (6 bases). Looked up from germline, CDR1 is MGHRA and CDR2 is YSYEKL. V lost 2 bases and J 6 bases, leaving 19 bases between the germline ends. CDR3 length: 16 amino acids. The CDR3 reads CASSQPTGTLRDGYTF. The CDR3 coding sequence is TGCGCCAGCAGCCAACCGACAGGAACCCTCCGCGATGGCTACACCTTC.

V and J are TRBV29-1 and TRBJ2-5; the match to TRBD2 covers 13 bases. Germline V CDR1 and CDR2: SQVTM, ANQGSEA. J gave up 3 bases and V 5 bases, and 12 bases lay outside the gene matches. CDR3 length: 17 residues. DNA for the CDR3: TGCAGCGTTATTCGTCTACTAGCGGGGGGGGGAAAAGAGACCCAGTACTTC. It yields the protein CSVIRLLAGGGKETQYF.

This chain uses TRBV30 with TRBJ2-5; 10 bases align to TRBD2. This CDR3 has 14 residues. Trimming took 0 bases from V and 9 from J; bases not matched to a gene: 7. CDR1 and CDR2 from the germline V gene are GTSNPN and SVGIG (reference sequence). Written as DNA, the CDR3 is TGTGCCTGGAGTGTAGCTAGCGGGAGCGGGGCCCAGTACTTC. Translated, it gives CAWSVASGSGAQYF.

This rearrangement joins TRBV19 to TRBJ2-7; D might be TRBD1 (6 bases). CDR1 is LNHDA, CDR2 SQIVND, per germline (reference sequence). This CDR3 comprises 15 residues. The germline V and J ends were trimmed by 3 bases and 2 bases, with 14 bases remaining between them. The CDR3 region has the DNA TGTGCCAGTAGTATTGAGTCAGGGGTTACCTACGAGCAGTACTTC. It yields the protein CASSIESGVTYEQYF.